This TCR beta chain came from a study of T cells in Graves' hyperthyroidism and ophthalmopathy. The wider study: Peripheral blood was taken when the disease was first diagnosed, before any treatment began.

Overall study results and limits: Ophthalmopathy was model-predicted a median 6.5 months pre-onset.

Reasons for excluding patients were uncontrolled infection, other autoimmune disease, pregnancy or lactation. Each 10 ml fresh peripheral blood draw supplied the PBMCs. Turning to this clonotype: Its antigen is unidentified.

Amplification of TCR beta CDR3 regions was performed using RNA transcripts as template. Primed by the HTBI set, a first-round RT-PCR was run on the TCR CDR3. TCRdb itself ran the multiplex PCR reads through MiXCR, one entry per CDR3 protein. The repertoire consists of under 450,000 distinct CDR3 sequences, with around 14% occurring once and the leading ten covering around 7.3%. Per the germline V gene, CDR1 is MDHEN and CDR2 is SYDVKM. The length of the CDR3 is 14 residues. V shed 5 bases and J 6 bases; nucleotides not matched to a gene: 7. This clonotype was sampled from a woman in her late teens or twenties with Graves' hyperthyroidism. The sample was blood. The chain carries TRBV28 and TRBJ1-5, with 7 bases aligning to TRBD1. This chain's CDR3 is CASSDPGQLQPQHF. The CDR3 DNA sequence: TGTGCCAGCAGTGATCCGGGACAGCTTCAGCCCCAGCATTTT. Looking up the rest from reference TRBV28 and TRBJ1-5 gives the full variable domain: DVKVTQSSRYLVKRTGEKVFLECVQDMDHENMFWYRQDPGLGLRLIYFSYDVKMKEKGDIPEGYSVSREKKERFSLILESASTNQTSMYLCASSDPGQLQPQHFGDGTRLSIL.